This T cell receptor (beta chain) was observed in a study of shared clonotypes between healthy human individuals. Methods used by the authors: Filtering differed, since immunoSEQ gave only junction sequences and no quality scores. Clones were read by immunoSEQ multiplex PCR, and TCRdb kept only the in-frame ones, dropping some. That table furnishes V, J and clone size, whereas the DNA furnished D and trimming. The sample has around 500,000 clones, around three quarters seen once. This CDR3 contains 15 residues. Germline V gives CDR1 SGHDT, CDR2 YYEEEE. The trim removed 4 bases at V and 3 bases at J, leaving 7 bases unmatched. Each donor was a Caucasian adult residing in Nashville, Tennessee.

The sequencing sample was made of PBMCs. The V and J genes are TRBV5-6 and TRBJ1-5, with TRBD1 identical over 7 bases. The clonotype originates from a woman between 35 and 50 years old in good health. Some clones in this sample may be carry-over from other donors' samples. The CDR3 loop reads CASSPGTANNQPQHF. In DNA, the CDR3 is TGTGCCAGCAGCCCAGGGACAGCCAACAATCAGCCCCAGCATTTT.